These 3 T cell receptor beta chains originate from one sample sequenced in a study of CD8 T cells in Susac syndrome. Roughly 0.45 to 1 ug RNA was reverse transcribed with random hexamers. TCRdb re-called the immunoSEQ multiplex PCR reads through MiXCR, storing one row per CDR3 protein. Of roughly 130,000 distinct CDR3 sequences in the sample, 90% to 95% were seen once. The specimen sequenced was CD4+ T cells from PBMCs. The receptors originated from a human donor with multiple sclerosis.

The chain recombines TRBV28 with TRBJ1-5; D is unresolved. The CDR3 consists of 15 residues. Germline lookup yields CDR1 MDHEN and CDR2 SYDVKM. V dropped 4 bases and J dropped 4 bases, with 14 bases sitting between them. CDR3 residues: CASSSWSPGNQPQHF. The CDR3 coding sequence is TGTGCCAGCAGTTCGTGGAGTCCCGGGAATCAGCCCCAGCATTTT.

The chain has TRBV6-2 or TRBV6-3 and TRBJ2-3; D is possibly TRBD2 (6 bases). Germline V gene sequence: CDR1 MNHEY, CDR2 SVGEGT. V lost 7 bases to trimming and J lost 1 base, with 12 bases between them. CDR3 size: 14 residues. The CDR3 region is CASTQRAGTDTQYF. CDR3 in DNA: TGTGCCAGCACCCAGCGGGCTGGCACAGATACGCAGTATTTT.

The chain recombines TRBV19 with TRBJ1-1, with D unresolved. V lost 3 bases and J lost 4, with 9 bases in between. There are 13 residues in the CDR3. Germline V lookup: CDR1 LNHDA, CDR2 SQIVND (reference sequence). The CDR3 DNA sequence: TGTGCCAGTAGTATCGACATCGGCACTGAAGCTTTCTTT. Translation: CASSIDIGTEAFF.